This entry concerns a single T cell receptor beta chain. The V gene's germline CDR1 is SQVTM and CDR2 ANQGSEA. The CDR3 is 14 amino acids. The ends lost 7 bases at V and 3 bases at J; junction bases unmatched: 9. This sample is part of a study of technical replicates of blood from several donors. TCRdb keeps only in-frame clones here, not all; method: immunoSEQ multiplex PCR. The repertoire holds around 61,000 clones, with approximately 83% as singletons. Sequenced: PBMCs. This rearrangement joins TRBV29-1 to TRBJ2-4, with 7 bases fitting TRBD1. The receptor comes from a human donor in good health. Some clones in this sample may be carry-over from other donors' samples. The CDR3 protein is CSAGETGIKNIQYF. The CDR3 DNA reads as TGCAGCGCCGGAGAGACAGGGATCAAAAACATTCAGTACTTC.